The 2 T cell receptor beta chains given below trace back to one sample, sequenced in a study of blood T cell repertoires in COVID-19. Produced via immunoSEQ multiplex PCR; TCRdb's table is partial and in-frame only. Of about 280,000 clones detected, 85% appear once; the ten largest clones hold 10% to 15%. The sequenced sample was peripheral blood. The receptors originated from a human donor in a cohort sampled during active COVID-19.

The CDR3 spells CASMTGGGGYEQYF. The CDR3 DNA is TGTGCCAGCATGACAGGGGGCGGAGGCTACGAGCAGTACTTC. V is TRBV28 and J is TRBJ2-7, with 10 bases aligning to TRBD1. The CDR3 runs to 14 residues. V lost 7 bases, J lost 3 bases, and 6 bases stayed unmatched. The germline CDR1 and CDR2 sequences are MDHEN and SYDVKM.

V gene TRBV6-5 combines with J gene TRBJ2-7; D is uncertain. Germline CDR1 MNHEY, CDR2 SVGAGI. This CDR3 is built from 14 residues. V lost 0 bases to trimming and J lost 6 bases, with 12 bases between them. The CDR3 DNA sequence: TGTGCCAGCAGTTACTCGGCTCAGGCGCCCGAGCAGTACTTC. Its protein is CASSYSAQAPEQYF.